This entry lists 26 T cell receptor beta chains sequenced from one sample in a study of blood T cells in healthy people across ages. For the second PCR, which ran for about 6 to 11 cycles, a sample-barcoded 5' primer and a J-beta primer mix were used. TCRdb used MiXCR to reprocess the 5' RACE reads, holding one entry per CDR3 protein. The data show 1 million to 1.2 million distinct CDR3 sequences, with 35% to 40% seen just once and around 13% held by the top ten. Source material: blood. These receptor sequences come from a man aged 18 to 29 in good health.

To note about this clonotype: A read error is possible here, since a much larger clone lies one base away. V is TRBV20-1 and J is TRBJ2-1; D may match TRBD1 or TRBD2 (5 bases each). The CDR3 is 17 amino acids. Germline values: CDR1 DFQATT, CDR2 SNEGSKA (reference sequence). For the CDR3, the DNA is TGCAGTGCTAGGGGGGAAGTAGATCTGACCCCGTACAATGAGCGGTTCTTC. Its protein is CSARGEVDLTPYNERFF.

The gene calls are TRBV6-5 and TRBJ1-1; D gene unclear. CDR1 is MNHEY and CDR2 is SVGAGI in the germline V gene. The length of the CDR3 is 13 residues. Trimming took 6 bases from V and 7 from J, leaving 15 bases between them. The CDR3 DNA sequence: TGTGCCAGCAGCCGCGGGGATAATGTTGAAGCTTTCTTT. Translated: CASSRGDNVEAFF.

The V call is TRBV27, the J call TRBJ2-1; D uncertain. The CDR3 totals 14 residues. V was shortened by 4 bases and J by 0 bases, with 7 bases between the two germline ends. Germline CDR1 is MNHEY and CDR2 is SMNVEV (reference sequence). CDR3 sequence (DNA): TGTGCCAGCAGTTCCCCTTACTCCTACAATGAGCAGTTCTTC. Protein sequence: CASSSPYSYNEQFF.

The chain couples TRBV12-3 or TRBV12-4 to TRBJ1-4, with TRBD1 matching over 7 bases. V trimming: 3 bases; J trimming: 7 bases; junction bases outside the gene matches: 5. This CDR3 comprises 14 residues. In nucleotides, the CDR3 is TGTGCCAGCAGTTTCCGGGCAGGGGGTGAAAAACTGTTTTTT. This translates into CASSFRAGGEKLFF.

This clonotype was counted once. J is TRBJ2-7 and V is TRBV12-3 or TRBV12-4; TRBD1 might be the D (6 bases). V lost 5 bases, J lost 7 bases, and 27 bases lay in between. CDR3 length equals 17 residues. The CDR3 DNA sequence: TGTGCCAGCAGTCCAATCCGTCCGACAGGATCGTCCAGTGAGCAGTACTTC. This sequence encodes CASSPIRPTGSSSEQYF.

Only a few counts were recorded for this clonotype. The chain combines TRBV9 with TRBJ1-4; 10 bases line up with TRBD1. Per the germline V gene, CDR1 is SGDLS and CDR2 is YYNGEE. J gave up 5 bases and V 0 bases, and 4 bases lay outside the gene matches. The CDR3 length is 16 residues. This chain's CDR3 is CASSVDGDRGNEKLFF. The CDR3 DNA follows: TGTGCCAGCAGCGTAGACGGGGACAGGGGAAATGAAAAACTGTTTTTT.

CDR3 sequence: CASRQGLQPQHF. The CDR3 DNA sequence: TGTGCCAGCCGGCAGGGTTTACAGCCCCAGCATTTT. V gene TRBV6-1 combines with J gene TRBJ1-5, with TRBD1 as a possible D gene (5 bases). V shed 8 bases and J shed 7 bases, with 12 bases lying between them. The CDR3 covers 12 residues. The germline V gene has CDR1 MNHNS and CDR2 SASEGT.

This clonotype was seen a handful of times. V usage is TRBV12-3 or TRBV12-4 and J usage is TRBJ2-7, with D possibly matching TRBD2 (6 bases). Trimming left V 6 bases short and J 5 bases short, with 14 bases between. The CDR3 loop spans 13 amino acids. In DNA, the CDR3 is TGTGCCAGCAGACCCGGGGGTGTCCACGAGCAGTACTTC. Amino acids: CASRPGGVHEQYF.

The CDR3 reads CASRIAGDNPKQFF. CDR3 DNA: TGTGCCAGCAGAATTGCAGGGGATAATCCCAAGCAGTTCTTC. The chain is built from TRBV14 and TRBJ2-1; tentatively, D is TRBD1 (6 bases). CDR3 size: 14 residues. Trimming left V 6 bases short and J 11 bases short, with 20 bases between. Germline V gene lookup returns CDR1 SGHDN and CDR2 FVKESK.

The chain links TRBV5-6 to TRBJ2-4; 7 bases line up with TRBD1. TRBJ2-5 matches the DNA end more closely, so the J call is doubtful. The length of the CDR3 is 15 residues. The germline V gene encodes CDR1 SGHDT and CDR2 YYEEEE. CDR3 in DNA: TGTGCCAGCAGCTCCGGGACAGCTAACCAAGAGACCCAGTACTTC. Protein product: CASSSGTANQETQYF.

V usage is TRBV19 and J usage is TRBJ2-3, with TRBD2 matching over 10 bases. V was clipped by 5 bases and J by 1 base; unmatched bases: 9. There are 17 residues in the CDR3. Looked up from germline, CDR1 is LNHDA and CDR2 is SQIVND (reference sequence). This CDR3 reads CASSVITSGAGTDTQYF. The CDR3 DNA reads TGTGCCAGTAGTGTCATTACTAGCGGGGCAGGCACAGATACGCAGTATTTT.

This CDR3 reads CASSVEPSGGLYSSYNEQFF. The CDR3 nucleotides are TGTGCCAGCAGCGTAGAACCTAGCGGGGGGCTTTATAGCTCCTACAATGAGCAGTTCTTC. The chain combines TRBV9 with TRBJ2-1, with TRBD2 matching over 11 bases. Germline-derived CDR1 and CDR2 are SGDLS and YYNGEE. CDR3 length: 20 amino acids. V was clipped by 0 bases and J by 0 bases; unmatched bases: 11.

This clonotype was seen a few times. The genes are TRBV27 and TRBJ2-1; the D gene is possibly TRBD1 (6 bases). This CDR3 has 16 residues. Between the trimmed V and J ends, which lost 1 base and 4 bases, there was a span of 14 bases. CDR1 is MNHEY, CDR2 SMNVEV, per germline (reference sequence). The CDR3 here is CASSLYPRDIYNEQFF. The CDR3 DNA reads TGTGCCAGCAGTTTATATCCCCGGGACATATACAATGAGCAGTTCTTC.

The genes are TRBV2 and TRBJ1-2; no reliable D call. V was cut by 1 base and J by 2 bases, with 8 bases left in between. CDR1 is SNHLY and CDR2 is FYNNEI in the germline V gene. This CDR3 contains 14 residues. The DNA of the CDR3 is TGTGCCAGCAGTGAAGTAGCCGGAAACTATGGCTACACCTTC. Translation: CASSEVAGNYGYTF.

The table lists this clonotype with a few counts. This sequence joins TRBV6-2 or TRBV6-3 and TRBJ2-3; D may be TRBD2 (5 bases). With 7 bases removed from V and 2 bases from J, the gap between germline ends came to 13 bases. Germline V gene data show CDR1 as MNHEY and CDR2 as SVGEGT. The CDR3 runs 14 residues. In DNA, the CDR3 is TGTGCCAGCATGGGGTGGAGGACCACAGATACGCAGTATTTT. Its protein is CASMGWRTTDTQYF.

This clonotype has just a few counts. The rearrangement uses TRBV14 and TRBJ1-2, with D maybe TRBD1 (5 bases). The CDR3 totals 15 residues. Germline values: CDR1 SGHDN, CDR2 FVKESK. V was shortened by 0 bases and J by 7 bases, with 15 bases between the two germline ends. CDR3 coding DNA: TGTGCCAGCAGCCAAGATCTCGGCAGGGACTCTGGCTACACCTTC. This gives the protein CASSQDLGRDSGYTF.

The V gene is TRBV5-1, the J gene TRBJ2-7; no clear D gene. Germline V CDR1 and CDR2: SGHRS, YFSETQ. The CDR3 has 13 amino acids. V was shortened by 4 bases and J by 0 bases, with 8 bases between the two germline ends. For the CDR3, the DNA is TGCGCCAGCAGCGCGGACGGCTCCTACGAGCAGTACTTC. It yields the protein CASSADGSYEQYF.

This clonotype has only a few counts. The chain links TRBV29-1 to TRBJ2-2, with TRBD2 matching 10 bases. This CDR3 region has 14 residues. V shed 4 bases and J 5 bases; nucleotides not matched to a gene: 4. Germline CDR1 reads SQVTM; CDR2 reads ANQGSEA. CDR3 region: CSVVPSGGTGELFF. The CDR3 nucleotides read TGCAGCGTTGTTCCTAGCGGGGGAACCGGGGAGCTGTTTTTT.

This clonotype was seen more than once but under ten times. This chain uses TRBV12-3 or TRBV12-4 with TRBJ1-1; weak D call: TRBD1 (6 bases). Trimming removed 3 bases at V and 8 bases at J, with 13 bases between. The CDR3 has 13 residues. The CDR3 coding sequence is TGTGCCAGCAGTTTCGCGGGGGCGCAAGAAGCTTTCTTT. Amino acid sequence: CASSFAGAQEAFF.

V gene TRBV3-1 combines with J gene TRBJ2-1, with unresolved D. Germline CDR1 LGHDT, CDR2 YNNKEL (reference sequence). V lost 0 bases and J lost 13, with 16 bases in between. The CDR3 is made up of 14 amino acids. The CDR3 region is CASSQDLAYETQFF. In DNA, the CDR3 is TGTGCCAGCAGCCAAGATCTTGCGTATGAGACCCAGTTCTTC.

The CDR3 here is CASSLGTSSETQYF. CDR3 DNA: TGCGCCAGCAGCCTCGGGACTAGTTCAGAGACCCAGTACTTC. The chain is built from TRBV4-3 and TRBJ2-5, with 8 bases lining up with TRBD2. The CDR3 consists of 14 residues. J was trimmed by 4 bases and V by 4 bases; bases with no gene match: 5. Germline CDR1 LGHNA, CDR2 YSLEER.

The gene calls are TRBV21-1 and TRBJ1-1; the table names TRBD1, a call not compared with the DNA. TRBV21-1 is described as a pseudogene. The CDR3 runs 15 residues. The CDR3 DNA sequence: TGTGCCAGCAGCAAAGAGGCGGTCCCGAACACTGAAGCTTTCTTT. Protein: CASSKEAVPNTEAFF.

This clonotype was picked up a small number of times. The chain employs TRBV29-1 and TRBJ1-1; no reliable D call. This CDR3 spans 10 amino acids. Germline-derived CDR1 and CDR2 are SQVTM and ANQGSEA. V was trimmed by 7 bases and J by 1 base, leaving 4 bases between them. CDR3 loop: CSGRNTEAFF. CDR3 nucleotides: TGCAGCGGCCGGAACACTGAAGCTTTCTTT.

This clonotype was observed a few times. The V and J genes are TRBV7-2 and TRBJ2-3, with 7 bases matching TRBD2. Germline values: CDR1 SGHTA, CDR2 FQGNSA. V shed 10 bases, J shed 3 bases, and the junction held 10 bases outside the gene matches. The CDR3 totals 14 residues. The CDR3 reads CAIPWGGETDTQYF. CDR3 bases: TGTGCCATTCCTTGGGGGGGGGAGACAGATACGCAGTATTTT.

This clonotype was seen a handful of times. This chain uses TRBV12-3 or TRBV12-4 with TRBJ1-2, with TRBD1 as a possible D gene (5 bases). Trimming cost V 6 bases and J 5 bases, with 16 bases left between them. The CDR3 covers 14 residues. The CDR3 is CASSPVGQDYGYTF. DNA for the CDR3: TGTGCCAGCAGCCCCGTGGGGCAAGATTATGGCTACACCTTC.

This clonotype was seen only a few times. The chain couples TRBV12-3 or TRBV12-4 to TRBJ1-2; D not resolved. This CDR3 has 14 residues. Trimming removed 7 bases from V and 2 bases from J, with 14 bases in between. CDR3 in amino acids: CASTLGGQNYGYTF. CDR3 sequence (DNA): TGTGCCAGCACTCTAGGAGGGCAGAACTATGGCTACACCTTC.